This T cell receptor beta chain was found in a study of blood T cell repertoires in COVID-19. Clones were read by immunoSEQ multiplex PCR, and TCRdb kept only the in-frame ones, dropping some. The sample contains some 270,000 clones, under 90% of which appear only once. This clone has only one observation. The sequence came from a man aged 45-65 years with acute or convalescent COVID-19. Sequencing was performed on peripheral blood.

CDR3 amino acids: CASRYRGRYEQYF. CDR3 DNA: TGTGCCAGCAGATACAGGGGGCGGTACGAGCAGTACTTC. The chain carries TRBV3-1 (or the pseudogene TRBV3-2) and TRBJ2-7; 9 bases fit TRBD1. The germline CDR1 and CDR2 sequences are LGHDT and YNNKEL (reference sequence). V dropped 6 bases and J dropped 4; count of bases not matched to a gene: 4. This CDR3 is built from 13 residues.